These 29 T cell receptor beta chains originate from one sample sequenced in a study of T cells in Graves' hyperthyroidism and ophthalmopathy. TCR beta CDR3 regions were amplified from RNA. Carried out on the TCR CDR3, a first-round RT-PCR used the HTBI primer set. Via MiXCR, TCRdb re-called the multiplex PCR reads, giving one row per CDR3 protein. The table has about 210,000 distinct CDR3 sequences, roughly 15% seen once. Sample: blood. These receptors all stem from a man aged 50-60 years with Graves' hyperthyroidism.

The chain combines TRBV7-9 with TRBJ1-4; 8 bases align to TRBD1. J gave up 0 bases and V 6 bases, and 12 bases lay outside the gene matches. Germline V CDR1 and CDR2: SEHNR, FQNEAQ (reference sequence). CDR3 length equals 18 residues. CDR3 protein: CASSRQTGAYATNEKLFF. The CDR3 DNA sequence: TGTGCCAGCAGTCGTCAGACAGGGGCCTATGCAACTAATGAAAAACTGTTTTTT.

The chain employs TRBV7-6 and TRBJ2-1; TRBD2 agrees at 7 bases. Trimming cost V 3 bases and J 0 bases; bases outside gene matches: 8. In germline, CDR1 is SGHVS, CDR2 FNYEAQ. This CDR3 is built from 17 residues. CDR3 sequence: CASSFRERGSSYNEQFF. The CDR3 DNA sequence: TGTGCCAGCAGCTTTAGAGAGCGGGGCAGCTCCTACAATGAGCAGTTCTTC.

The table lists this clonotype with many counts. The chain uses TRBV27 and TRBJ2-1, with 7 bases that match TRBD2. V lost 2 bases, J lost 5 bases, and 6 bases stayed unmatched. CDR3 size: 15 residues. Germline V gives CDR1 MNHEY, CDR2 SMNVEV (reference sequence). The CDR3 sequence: CASSLGGRFNNEQFF. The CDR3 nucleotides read TGTGCCAGCAGTTTAGGCGGGAGATTCAACAATGAGCAGTTCTTC.

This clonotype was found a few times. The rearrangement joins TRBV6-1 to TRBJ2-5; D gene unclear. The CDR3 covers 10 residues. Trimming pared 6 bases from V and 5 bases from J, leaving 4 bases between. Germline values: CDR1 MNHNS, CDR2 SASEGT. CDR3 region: CASRGETQYF. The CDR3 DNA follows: TGTGCCAGCAGGGGGGAGACCCAGTACTTC.

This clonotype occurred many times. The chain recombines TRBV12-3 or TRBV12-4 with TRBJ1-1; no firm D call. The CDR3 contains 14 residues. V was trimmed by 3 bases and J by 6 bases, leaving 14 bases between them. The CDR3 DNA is TGTGCCAGCAGTTTGATTCGGGGTGGTGCTGAAGCTTTCTTT. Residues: CASSLIRGGAEAFF.

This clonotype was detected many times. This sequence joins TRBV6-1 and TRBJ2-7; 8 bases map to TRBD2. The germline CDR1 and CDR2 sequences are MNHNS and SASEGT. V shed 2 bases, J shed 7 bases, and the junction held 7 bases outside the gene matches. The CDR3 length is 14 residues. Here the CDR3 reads CASSEFGGGREQYF. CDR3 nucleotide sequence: TGTGCCAGCAGTGAATTCGGGGGGGGTAGGGAGCAGTACTTC.

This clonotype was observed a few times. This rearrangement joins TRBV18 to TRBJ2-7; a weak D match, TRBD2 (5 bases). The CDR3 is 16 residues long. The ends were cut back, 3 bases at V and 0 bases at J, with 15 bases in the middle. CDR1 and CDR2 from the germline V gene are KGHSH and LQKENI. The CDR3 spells CASSPLGSGASYEQYF. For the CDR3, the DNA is TGTGCCAGCTCACCCCTTGGGAGCGGAGCCTCCTACGAGCAGTACTTC. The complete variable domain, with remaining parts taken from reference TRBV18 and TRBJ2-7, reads NAGVMQNPRHLVRRRGQEARLRCSPMKGHSHVYWYRQLPEEGLKFMVYLQKENIIDESGMPKERFSAEFPKEGPSILRIQQVVRGDSAAYFCASSPLGSGASYEQYFGPGTRLTVT.

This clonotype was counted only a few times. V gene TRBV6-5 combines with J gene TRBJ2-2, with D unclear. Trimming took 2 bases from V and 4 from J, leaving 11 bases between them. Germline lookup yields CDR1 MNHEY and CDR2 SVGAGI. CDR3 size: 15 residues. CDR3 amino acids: CASSYSGGSTGELFF. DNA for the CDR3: TGTGCCAGCAGTTACAGTGGTGGTAGCACCGGGGAGCTGTTTTTT.

CDR3 sequence reads: CASSKRDSTDTQYF. In DNA form, the CDR3 reads TGTGCCAGCAGCAAGAGGGACTCCACAGATACGCAGTATTTT. The chain uses TRBV5-4 and TRBJ2-3; possibly TRBD2 for D (6 bases). Germline values: CDR1 SGHNT, CDR2 YYREEE (reference sequence). The CDR3 loop spans 14 amino acids. V was pared by 4 bases and J by 2 bases, with 11 bases between.

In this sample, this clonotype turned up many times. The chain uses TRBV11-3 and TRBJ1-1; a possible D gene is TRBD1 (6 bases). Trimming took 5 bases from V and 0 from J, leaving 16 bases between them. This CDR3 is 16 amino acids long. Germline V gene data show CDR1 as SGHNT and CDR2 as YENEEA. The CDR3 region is CASSKGGATMNTEAFF. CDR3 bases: TGTGCCAGCAGCAAGGGGGGTGCTACAATGAACACTGAAGCTTTCTTT.

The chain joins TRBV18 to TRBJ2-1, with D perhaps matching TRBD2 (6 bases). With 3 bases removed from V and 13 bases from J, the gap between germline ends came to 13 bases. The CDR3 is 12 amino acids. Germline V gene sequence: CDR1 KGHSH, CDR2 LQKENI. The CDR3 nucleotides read TGTGCCAGCTCACCGGAGGGGCAGGGCCAGTTCTTC. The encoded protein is CASSPEGQGQFF.

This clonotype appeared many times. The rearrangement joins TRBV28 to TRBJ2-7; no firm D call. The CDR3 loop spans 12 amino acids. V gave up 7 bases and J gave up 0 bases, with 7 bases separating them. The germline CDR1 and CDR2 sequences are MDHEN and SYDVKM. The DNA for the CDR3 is TGTGCCAGCACAACTGCCTCCTACGAGCAGTACTTC. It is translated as CASTTASYEQYF.

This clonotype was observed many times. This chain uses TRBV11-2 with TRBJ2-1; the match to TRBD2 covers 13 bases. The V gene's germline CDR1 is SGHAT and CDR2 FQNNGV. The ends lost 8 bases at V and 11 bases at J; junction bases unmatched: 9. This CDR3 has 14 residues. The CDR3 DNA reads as TGTGCCAGCCGGCGACTAGCGGGAGGAGGTAAGCAGTTCTTC. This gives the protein CASRRLAGGGKQFF.

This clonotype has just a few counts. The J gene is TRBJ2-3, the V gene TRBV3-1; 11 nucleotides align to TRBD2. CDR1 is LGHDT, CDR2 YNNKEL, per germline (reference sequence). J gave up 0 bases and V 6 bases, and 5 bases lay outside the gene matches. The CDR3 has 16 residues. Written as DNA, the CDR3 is TGTGCCAGCAGTGGGACTAGCGGAACTAGCACAGATACGCAGTATTTT. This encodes CASSGTSGTSTDTQYF.

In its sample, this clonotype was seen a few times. CDR3 amino acids: CAISESGQYEQYF. In nucleotides, the CDR3 is TGTGCCATCAGTGAGTCGGGACAGTACGAGCAGTACTTC. The chain has TRBV10-3 and TRBJ2-7; TRBD1 aligns across 7 bases. Trimming at V came to 0 bases and at J to 4 bases, leaving 0 bases not matched to a gene. The germline gives CDR1 ENHRY, CDR2 SYGVKD. CDR3 length: 13 residues.

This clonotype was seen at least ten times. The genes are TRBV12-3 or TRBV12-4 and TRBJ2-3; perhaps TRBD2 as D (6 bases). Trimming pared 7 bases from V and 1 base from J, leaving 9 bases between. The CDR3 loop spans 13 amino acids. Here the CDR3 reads CASNPSGTDTQYF. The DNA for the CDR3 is TGTGCCAGCAACCCTAGCGGCACAGATACGCAGTATTTT.

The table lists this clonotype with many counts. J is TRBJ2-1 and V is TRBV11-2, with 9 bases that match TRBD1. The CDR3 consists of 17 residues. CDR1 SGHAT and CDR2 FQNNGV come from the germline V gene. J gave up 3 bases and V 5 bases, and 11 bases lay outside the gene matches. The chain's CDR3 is CASSPIGGQGFYNEQFF. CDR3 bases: TGTGCCAGCAGCCCGATAGGGGGACAGGGCTTCTACAATGAGCAGTTCTTC.

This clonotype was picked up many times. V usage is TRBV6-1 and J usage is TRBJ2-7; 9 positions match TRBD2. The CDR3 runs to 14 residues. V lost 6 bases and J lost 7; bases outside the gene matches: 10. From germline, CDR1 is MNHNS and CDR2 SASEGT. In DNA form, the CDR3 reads TGTGCCAGCAGGTGGGGTAGCGGGAGTGGTGAGCAGTACTTC. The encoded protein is CASRWGSGSGEQYF.

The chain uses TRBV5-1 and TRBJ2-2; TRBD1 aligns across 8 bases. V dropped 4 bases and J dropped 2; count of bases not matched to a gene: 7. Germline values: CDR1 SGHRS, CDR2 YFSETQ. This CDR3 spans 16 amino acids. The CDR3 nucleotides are TGCGCCAGCAGCCCCCCGGGGACAGGCAACACCGGGGAGCTGTTTTTT. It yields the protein CASSPPGTGNTGELFF.

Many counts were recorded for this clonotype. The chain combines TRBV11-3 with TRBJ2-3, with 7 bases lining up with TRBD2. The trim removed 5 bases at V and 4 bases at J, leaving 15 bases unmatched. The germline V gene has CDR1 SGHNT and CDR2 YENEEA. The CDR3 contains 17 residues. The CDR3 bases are TGTGCCAGCAGCCCGATCCTCGGATCGGGGAGGGCAGATACGCAGTATTTT. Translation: CASSPILGSGRADTQYF.

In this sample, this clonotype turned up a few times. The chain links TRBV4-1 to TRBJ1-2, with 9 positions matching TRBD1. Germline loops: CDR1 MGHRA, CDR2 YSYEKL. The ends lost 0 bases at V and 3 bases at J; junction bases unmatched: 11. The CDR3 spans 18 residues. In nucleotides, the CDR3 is TGCGCCAGCAGCCAAGATCTCGGGGGGACAGGGTTAGACTATGGCTACACCTTC. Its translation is CASSQDLGGTGLDYGYTF.

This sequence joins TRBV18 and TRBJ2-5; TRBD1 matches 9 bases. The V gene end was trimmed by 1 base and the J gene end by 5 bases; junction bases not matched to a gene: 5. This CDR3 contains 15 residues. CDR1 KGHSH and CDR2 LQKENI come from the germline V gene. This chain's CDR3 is CASSPRTGVGETQYF. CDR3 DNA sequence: TGTGCCAGCTCACCACGGACAGGGGTTGGGGAGACCCAGTACTTC. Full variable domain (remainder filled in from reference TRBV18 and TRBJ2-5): NAGVMQNPRHLVRRRGQEARLRCSPMKGHSHVYWYRQLPEEGLKFMVYLQKENIIDESGMPKERFSAEFPKEGPSILRIQQVVRGDSAAYFCASSPRTGVGETQYFGPGTRLLVL.

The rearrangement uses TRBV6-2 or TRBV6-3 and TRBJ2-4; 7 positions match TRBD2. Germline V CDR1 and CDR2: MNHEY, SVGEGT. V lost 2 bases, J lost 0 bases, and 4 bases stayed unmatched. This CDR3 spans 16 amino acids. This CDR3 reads CASSYRGDPAKNIQYF. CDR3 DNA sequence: TGTGCCAGCAGTTACCGGGGGGACCCAGCCAAAAACATTCAGTACTTC.

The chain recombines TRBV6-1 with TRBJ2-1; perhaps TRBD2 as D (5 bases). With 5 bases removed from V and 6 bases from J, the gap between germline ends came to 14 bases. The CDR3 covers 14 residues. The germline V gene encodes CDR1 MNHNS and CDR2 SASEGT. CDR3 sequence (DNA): TGTGCCAGCAGTTATGATCTAGCCCGCAATGAGCAGTTCTTC. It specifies CASSYDLARNEQFF.

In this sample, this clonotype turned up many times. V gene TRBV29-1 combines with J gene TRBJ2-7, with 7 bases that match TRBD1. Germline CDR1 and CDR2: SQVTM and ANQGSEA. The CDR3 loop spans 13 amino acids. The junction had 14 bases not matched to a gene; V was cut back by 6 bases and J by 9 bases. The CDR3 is CSVGTVGAIGQYF. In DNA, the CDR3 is TGCAGCGTAGGGACAGTAGGAGCCATCGGGCAGTACTTC.

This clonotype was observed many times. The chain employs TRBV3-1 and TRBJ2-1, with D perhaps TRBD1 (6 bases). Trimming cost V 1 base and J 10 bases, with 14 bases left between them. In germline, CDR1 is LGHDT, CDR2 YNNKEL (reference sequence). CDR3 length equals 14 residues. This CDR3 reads CASSQVAQQGEQFF. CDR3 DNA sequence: TGTGCCAGCAGCCAAGTTGCCCAACAGGGAGAGCAGTTCTTC.

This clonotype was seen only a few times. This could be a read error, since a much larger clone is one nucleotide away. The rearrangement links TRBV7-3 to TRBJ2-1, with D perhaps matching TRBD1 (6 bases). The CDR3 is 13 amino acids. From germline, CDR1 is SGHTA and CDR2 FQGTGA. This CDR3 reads CASSLGQNNGQFF. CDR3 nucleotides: TGTGCCAGCAGCTTGGGACAAAACAATGGGCAGTTCTTC.

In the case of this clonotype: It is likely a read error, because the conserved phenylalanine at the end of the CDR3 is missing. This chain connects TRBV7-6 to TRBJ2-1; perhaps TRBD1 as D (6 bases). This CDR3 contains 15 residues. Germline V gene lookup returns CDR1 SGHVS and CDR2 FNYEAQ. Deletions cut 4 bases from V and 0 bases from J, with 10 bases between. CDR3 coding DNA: TGTGCCAGCAGCTACAGGGTTAGCTCCTACAATGAGCAGTTCCTC. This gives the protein CASSYRVSSYNEQFL.

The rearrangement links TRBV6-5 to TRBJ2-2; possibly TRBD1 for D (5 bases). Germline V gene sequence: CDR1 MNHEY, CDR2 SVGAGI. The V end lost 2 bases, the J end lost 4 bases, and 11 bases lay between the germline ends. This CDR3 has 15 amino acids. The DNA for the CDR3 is TGTGCCAGCAGTTACCAGCAGGGCCTCACCGGGGAGCTGTTTTTT. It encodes CASSYQQGLTGELFF.